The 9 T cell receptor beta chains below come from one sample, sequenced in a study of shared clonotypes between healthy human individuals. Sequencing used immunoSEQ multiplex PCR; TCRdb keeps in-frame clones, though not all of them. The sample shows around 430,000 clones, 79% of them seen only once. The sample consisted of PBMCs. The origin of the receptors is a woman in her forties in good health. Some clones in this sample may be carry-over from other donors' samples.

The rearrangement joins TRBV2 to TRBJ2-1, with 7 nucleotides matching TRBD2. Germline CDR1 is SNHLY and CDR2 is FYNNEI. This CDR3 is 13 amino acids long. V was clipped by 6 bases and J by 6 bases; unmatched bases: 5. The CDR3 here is CASRGGFLNEQFF. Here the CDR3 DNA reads TGTGCCAGCAGGGGAGGGTTCCTCAATGAGCAGTTCTTC.

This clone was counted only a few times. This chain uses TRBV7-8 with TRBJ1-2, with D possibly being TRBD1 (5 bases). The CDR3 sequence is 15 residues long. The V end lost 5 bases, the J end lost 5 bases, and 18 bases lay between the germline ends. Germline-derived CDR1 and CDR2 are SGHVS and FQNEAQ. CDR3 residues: CASSQEGALGYGYTF. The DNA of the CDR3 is TGTGCCAGCAGCCAGGAAGGGGCGTTAGGATATGGCTACACCTTC.

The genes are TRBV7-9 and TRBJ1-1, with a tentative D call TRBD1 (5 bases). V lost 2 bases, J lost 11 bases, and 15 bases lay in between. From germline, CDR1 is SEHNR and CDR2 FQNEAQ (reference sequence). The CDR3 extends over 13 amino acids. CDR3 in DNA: TGTGCCAGCAGCTTACTTCGGGGGGAGAGCGCTTTCTTT. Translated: CASSLLRGESAFF.

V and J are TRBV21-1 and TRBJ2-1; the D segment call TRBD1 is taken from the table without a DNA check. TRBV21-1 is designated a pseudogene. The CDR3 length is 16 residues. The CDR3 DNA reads TGTGCCAGCGCTCCAGTAAGGGACAGGGGTATGAATGAGCAGTTCTTC. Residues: CASAPVRDRGMNEQFF.

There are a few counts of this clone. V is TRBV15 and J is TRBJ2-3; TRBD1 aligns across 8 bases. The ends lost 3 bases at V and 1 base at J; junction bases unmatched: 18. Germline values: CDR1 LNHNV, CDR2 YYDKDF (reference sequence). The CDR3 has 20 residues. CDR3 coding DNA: TGTGCCACCAGCAGTCCCGAGCTAGCGAATGACAGGGGCCGCACAGATACGCAGTATTTT. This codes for CATSSPELANDRGRTDTQYF.

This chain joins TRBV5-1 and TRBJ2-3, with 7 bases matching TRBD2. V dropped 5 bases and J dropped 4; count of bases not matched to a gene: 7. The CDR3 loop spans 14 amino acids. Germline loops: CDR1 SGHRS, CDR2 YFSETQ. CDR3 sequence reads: CASSEGGVADTQYF. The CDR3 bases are TGCGCCAGCAGTGAGGGAGGGGTGGCAGATACGCAGTATTTT.

CDR3: CASRSRGLIHGYTF. The CDR3, as DNA: TGTGCCAGCCGATCCAGGGGACTAATCCATGGCTACACCTTC. The chain employs TRBV28 and TRBJ1-2; D is perhaps TRBD1 (6 bases). The length of the CDR3 is 14 residues. Trimming took off 8 bases at V and 6 bases at J, with 19 bases between the two ends. Germline loops: CDR1 MDHEN, CDR2 SYDVKM.

DNA for the CDR3: TGTGCCAGCAGCCCCGGGCCCTCCCTGGGCCTAAATGAGCAGTTCTTC. Translated, it gives CASSPGPSLGLNEQFF. The chain recombines TRBV7-7 with TRBJ2-1, with D hard to call. This CDR3 contains 16 residues. V was pared by 5 bases and J by 7 bases, with 21 bases between. Germline CDR1 is SSHAT and CDR2 is FNYEAQ (reference sequence).

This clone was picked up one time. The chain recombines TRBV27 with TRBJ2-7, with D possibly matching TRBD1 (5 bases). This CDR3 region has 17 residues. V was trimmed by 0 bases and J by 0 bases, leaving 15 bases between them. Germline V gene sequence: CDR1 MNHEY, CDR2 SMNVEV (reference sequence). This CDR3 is CASSLSNPYRSSYEQYF. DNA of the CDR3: TGTGCCAGCAGTTTATCGAATCCCTACAGGAGCTCCTACGAGCAGTACTTC.